What follows are 17 T cell receptor beta chains derived from one specimen sequenced in a study of identical twins. TCRdb fed the 5' RACE reads into MiXCR, producing one record per CDR3 protein. The sample carries 130,000 to 150,000 distinct CDR3 sequences, roughly 3.5% recorded once. Sequences were obtained from memory T cells sorted from blood. The receptors stem from a man aged 18 to 30 in good health.

In its sample, this clonotype was seen many times. This chain uses TRBV20-1 with TRBJ2-1, with D possibly being TRBD2 (6 bases). The germline V gene encodes CDR1 DFQATT and CDR2 SNEGSKA (reference sequence). V gave up 3 bases and J gave up 5 bases, with 11 bases separating them. CDR3 length equals 13 residues. The CDR3 sequence: CSASRGSHNEQFF. The CDR3 DNA sequence: TGCAGTGCTAGTCGGGGGAGCCACAATGAGCAGTTCTTC.

Ten or more counts support this clonotype. The chain uses TRBV7-2 and TRBJ1-4, with TRBD1 as a possible D gene (5 bases). Germline V lookup: CDR1 SGHTA, CDR2 FQGNSA. Trimming removed 6 bases from V and 0 bases from J, with 11 bases in between. CDR3 length equals 15 residues. The CDR3: CASSPGPATNEKLFF. In DNA, the CDR3 is TGTGCCAGCAGTCCAGGGCCAGCAACTAATGAAAAACTGTTTTTT.

This clonotype was seen ten or more times. The chain has TRBV29-1 and TRBJ2-3; 15 bases fit TRBD2. The ends lost 7 bases at V and 5 bases at J; junction bases unmatched: 7. The CDR3 is made up of 15 amino acids. Germline V gene sequence: CDR1 SQVTM, CDR2 ANQGSEA. CDR3 region: CSGDPGLAGGDTQYF. CDR3 nucleotides: TGCAGCGGGGACCCGGGACTAGCGGGAGGAGATACGCAGTATTTT.

This clonotype was seen repeatedly, ten times or more. For the CDR3, the DNA is TGTGCCACCAGCAGAGTCACAGGTCCCAATCAGCCCCAGCATTTT. Its translation is CATSRVTGPNQPQHF. The chain couples TRBV15 to TRBJ1-5; perhaps TRBD1 as D (5 bases). V lost 1 base to trimming and J lost 3 bases, with 10 bases between them. The CDR3 loop spans 15 amino acids. Per germline, CDR1 LNHNV and CDR2 YYDKDF (reference sequence).

This clonotype was found a few times. The chain combines TRBV29-1 with TRBJ1-3; the D is unclear. CDR1 SQVTM and CDR2 ANQGSEA come from the germline V gene. The CDR3 extends over 13 amino acids. Trimming left V 6 bases short and J 1 base short, with 10 bases between. DNA for the CDR3: TGCAGCGTCTCCCAGATATCTGGAAACACCATATATTTT. Translation gives CSVSQISGNTIYF.

There are many counts of this clonotype. The CDR3 DNA follows: TGTGCCAGCAGCCCGCGACGGACAGGACTAGCCAAAAACATTCAGTACTTC. It codes for CASSPRRTGLAKNIQYF. The rearrangement uses TRBV3-1 and TRBJ2-4, with 7 bases fitting TRBD1. Germline CDR1 LGHDT, CDR2 YNNKEL (reference sequence). V shed 4 bases, J shed 0 bases, and the junction held 9 bases outside the gene matches. The CDR3 contains 17 residues.

This clonotype was seen a handful of times. The rearrangement joins TRBV6-1 to TRBJ1-2, with TRBD1 matching over 9 bases. Per germline, CDR1 MNHNS and CDR2 SASEGT. V was pared by 1 base and J by 3 bases, with 3 bases of the junction left unmatched. CDR3 size: 15 residues. DNA of the CDR3: TGTGCCAGCAGTGAAGTTCGGACAGGGGACTATGGCTACACCTTC. This sequence encodes CASSEVRTGDYGYTF.

This clonotype has at least ten counts. The J gene is TRBJ2-1, the V gene TRBV3-1; TRBD2 matches at 14 bases. This CDR3 is 13 amino acids long. Germline V gives CDR1 LGHDT, CDR2 YNNKEL (reference sequence). J lost 8 bases, V lost 6 bases, and 0 bases had no gene match. CDR3 amino acids: CASRTSGRDEQFF. In nucleotides, the CDR3 is TGTGCCAGCAGGACTAGCGGGAGGGATGAGCAGTTCTTC.

This clonotype was observed at least ten times. The V and J genes are TRBV5-1 and TRBJ1-5; D might be TRBD1 (5 bases). Per the germline V gene, CDR1 is SGHRS and CDR2 is YFSETQ. With 4 bases removed from V and 5 bases from J, the gap between germline ends came to 13 bases. The CDR3 runs to 14 residues. The CDR3 protein is CASSMIGGDQPQHF. The CDR3 DNA reads as TGCGCCAGCAGCATGATCGGGGGTGATCAGCCCCAGCATTTT.

This clonotype has at least ten counts. V gene TRBV9 combines with J gene TRBJ2-1; weak D call: TRBD2 (5 bases). The V end was cut by 6 bases, the J end by 7 bases, with 11 bases between. Germline V gene lookup returns CDR1 SGDLS and CDR2 YYNGEE. CDR3 length: 12 residues. CDR3: CASKGRENEQFF. CDR3 nucleotide sequence: TGTGCCAGCAAGGGTAGGGAGAATGAGCAGTTCTTC.

This clonotype was recorded a few times. CDR3 sequence: CASSQDPQGAYGYTF. CDR3 sequence (DNA): TGCGCCAGCAGCCAAGATCCCCAGGGAGCCTATGGCTACACCTTC. The rearrangement joins TRBV4-3 to TRBJ1-2, with D possibly matching TRBD1 (5 bases). V lost 0 bases and J lost 4, with 12 bases in between. The CDR3 length is 15 residues. Per the germline V gene, CDR1 is LGHNA and CDR2 is YSLEER.

There are many counts of this clonotype. The gene calls are TRBV9 and TRBJ2-7; D is unclear. This CDR3 is 16 amino acids long. V dropped 0 bases and J dropped 3 bases, with 16 bases sitting between them. Germline CDR1 and CDR2: SGDLS and YYNGEE. CDR3 amino acids: CASSVEQEPYFYEQYF. The CDR3 nucleotides are TGTGCCAGCAGCGTAGAGCAGGAGCCGTACTTCTACGAGCAGTACTTC.

Ten or more counts support this clonotype. This chain joins TRBV20-1 and TRBJ1-5, with 9 positions matching TRBD1. From germline, CDR1 is DFQATT and CDR2 SNEGSKA (reference sequence). J lost 3 bases, V lost 3 bases, and 15 bases had no gene match. The CDR3 contains 18 residues. The DNA for the CDR3 is TGCAGTGCTAGCCCCTTCGGACAGGGGCAGGAGTTCAATCAGCCCCAGCATTTT. It yields the protein CSASPFGQGQEFNQPQHF.

This clonotype showed up many times. The chain links TRBV5-1 to TRBJ1-4, with D unresolved. Germline values: CDR1 SGHRS, CDR2 YFSETQ. The V and J ends lost 5 bases and 5 bases respectively, with 10 bases between them. The CDR3 covers 13 residues. CDR3 residues: CASRMTTNEKLFF. CDR3 nucleotide sequence: TGCGCCAGCAGGATGACGACGAATGAAAAACTGTTTTTT.

This clonotype showed up just a few times. V is TRBV12-3 or TRBV12-4 and J is TRBJ2-2, with no clear D. The CDR3 is 13 residues long. Between the trimmed V and J ends, which lost 2 bases and 7 bases, there was a span of 8 bases. The CDR3, as DNA: TGTGCCAGCAGTTTAATGGCCATCGGGGAGCTGTTTTTT. This gives the protein CASSLMAIGELFF.

This clonotype was recorded many times. This sequence joins TRBV6-2 or TRBV6-3 and TRBJ2-1; D is unclear. CDR1 MNHEY and CDR2 SVGEGT come from the germline V gene. This CDR3 is 14 amino acids long. The V end was cut by 6 bases, the J end by 2 bases, with 11 bases between. CDR3 sequence (DNA): TGTGCCAGCAGCGGAACGTCCCCCTACAATGAGCAGTTCTTC. The encoded protein is CASSGTSPYNEQFF.

This clonotype was seen many times. The CDR3 DNA sequence: TGTGCCAGCAACGAGGGGACAGGGGGCGGTATCGGTCAGTACTTC. This encodes CASNEGTGGGIGQYF. The V and J genes are TRBV9 and TRBJ2-4; TRBD1 agrees at 12 bases. This CDR3 is built from 15 residues. The V segment lost 6 bases and the J segment 12 bases; nucleotides outside the gene matches: 13. Germline V lookup: CDR1 SGDLS, CDR2 YYNGEE.